The next 20 T cell receptor beta chains were all read from a single sample in a study of blood T cell repertoires in COVID-19. The method was immunoSEQ multiplex PCR; TCRdb's version includes in-frame clones alone and lacks a portion of them. The data contain 190,000 or so clones, roughly 82% of them seen just once; the ten biggest clones take up approximately 12%. The specimen sequenced was PBMCs or T cells enriched from blood (not recorded which). The receptors here all came from a man aged 35 to 55 who had recovered from COVID-19.

The rearrangement links TRBV7-9 to TRBJ1-4, with D unresolved. Germline assignment: CDR1 SEHNR and CDR2 FQNEAQ (reference sequence). The CDR3 is 17 residues long. V lost 3 bases and J lost 0, with 14 bases in between. The CDR3 nucleotides are TGTGCCAGCAGCTTCAGCCGTTTTGCGGCAACTAATGAAAAACTGTTTTTT. Its protein is CASSFSRFAATNEKLFF. The whole variable domain, remainder taken from reference TRBV7-9 and TRBJ1-4, is DTGVSQNPRHKITKRGQNVTFRCDPISEHNRLYWYRQTLGQGPEFLTYFQNEAQLEKSRLLSDRFSAERPKGSFSTLEIQRTEQGDSAMYLCASSFSRFAATNEKLFFGSGTQLSVL.

V and J are TRBV5-1 and TRBJ2-7; D perhaps matches TRBD2 (6 bases). This CDR3 region has 16 residues. Germline CDR1 reads SGHRS; CDR2 reads YFSETQ. With 5 bases removed from V and 3 bases from J, the gap between germline ends came to 21 bases. CDR3 amino acids: CASSPDSPTSYYEQYF. The CDR3 DNA sequence: TGCGCCAGCAGTCCGGACTCTCCGACTAGTTACTACGAGCAGTACTTC.

The chain combines TRBV7-2 with TRBJ2-1; a possible D gene is TRBD1 (5 bases). Germline CDR1 and CDR2: SGHTA and FQGNSA. This CDR3 region has 15 residues. The ends were cut back, 4 bases at V and 5 bases at J, with 15 bases in the middle. The CDR3 nucleotides read TGTGCCAGCAGCTATAAGGTCTTAGGGGACAATGAGCAGTTCTTC. This encodes CASSYKVLGDNEQFF.

The chain employs TRBV27 and TRBJ2-7; 7 bases line up with TRBD1. Germline CDR1 and CDR2: MNHEY and SMNVEV (reference sequence). Losses at the gene ends were 6 bases for V and 0 bases for J; bases not matched to a gene: 5. This CDR3 contains 14 residues. CDR3 loop: CASSFYRGSYEQYF. The CDR3 coding sequence is TGTGCCAGCAGCTTCTACAGGGGCTCCTACGAGCAGTACTTC.

This chain uses TRBV7-9 with TRBJ1-2, with 7 bases fitting TRBD1. Per germline, CDR1 SEHNR and CDR2 FQNEAQ (reference sequence). The ends lost 0 bases at V and 7 bases at J; junction bases unmatched: 14. CDR3 size: 17 residues. The DNA of the CDR3 is TGTGCCAGCAGCTTAGCGAGGACAGGAGTATCGGCCTCTGGCTACACCTTC. Translated, it gives CASSLARTGVSASGYTF.

The chain is built from TRBV5-6 and TRBJ1-6; D might be TRBD1 (6 bases). Germline V gene sequence: CDR1 SGHDT, CDR2 YYEEEE. The CDR3 runs to 16 residues. V lost 2 bases and J lost 2, with 11 bases in between. The CDR3 here is CASSLQGGAYNSPLHF. DNA for the CDR3: TGTGCCAGCAGCTTACAGGGAGGGGCCTATAATTCACCCCTCCACTTT.

This clone was seen more than once but under ten times. The chain couples TRBV28 to TRBJ2-7; 8 nucleotides match TRBD2. The CDR3 contains 16 residues. The ends lost 5 bases at V and 0 bases at J; junction bases unmatched: 9. Germline V CDR1 and CDR2: MDHEN, SYDVKM. In DNA, the CDR3 is TGTGCCAGCAGTGGCATGACTAGCGCAAACTCCTACGAGCAGTACTTC. It specifies CASSGMTSANSYEQYF.

The J gene is TRBJ1-5, the V gene TRBV4-1; unclear D gene. This CDR3 has 14 residues. The V end lost 1 base, the J end lost 3 bases, and 7 bases lay between the germline ends. CDR1 MGHRA and CDR2 YSYEKL come from the germline V gene. The CDR3 loop is CASSQARVNQPQHF. CDR3 bases: TGCGCCAGCAGCCAAGCTCGGGTCAATCAGCCCCAGCATTTT.

The chain has TRBV3-1 (or the pseudogene TRBV3-2) and TRBJ1-2, with a possible D match to TRBD1 (5 bases). This CDR3 spans 13 amino acids. Germline assignment: CDR1 LGHDT and CDR2 YNNKEL (reference sequence). Trimming took off 1 base at V and 6 bases at J, with 9 bases between the two ends. In nucleotides, the CDR3 is TGTGCCAGCAGCCAAGGCAGGGTGGATGGCTACACCTTC. This sequence encodes CASSQGRVDGYTF.

Written as DNA, the CDR3 is TGCGCCAGCAGAGGCAGGGCTGGCTATGGCTACACCTTC. Translation gives CASRGRAGYGYTF. V usage is TRBV5-1 and J usage is TRBJ1-2; possible D gene TRBD1, 5 bases. Germline V lookup: CDR1 SGHRS, CDR2 YFSETQ. The CDR3 sequence is 13 residues long. V gave up 5 bases and J gave up 4 bases, with 12 bases separating them.

The chain combines TRBV5-1 with TRBJ2-3; D is possibly TRBD1 (5 bases). The germline gives CDR1 SGHRS, CDR2 YFSETQ. CDR3 size: 14 residues. Trimming took off 0 bases at V and 2 bases at J, with 7 bases between the two ends. CDR3 nucleotide sequence: TGCGCCAGCAGCTTGGGACAGTTCACAGATACGCAGTATTTT. It specifies CASSLGQFTDTQYF. The full variable domain, with the rest looked up from reference TRBV5-1 and TRBJ2-3, is KAGVTQTPRYLIKTRGQQVTLSCSPISGHRSVSWYQQTPGQGLQFLFEYFSETQRNKGNFPGRFSGRQFSNSRSEMNVSTLELGDSALYLCASSLGQFTDTQYFGPGTRLTVL.

This rearrangement joins TRBV28 to TRBJ2-2; TRBD1 agrees at 10 bases. CDR3 length equals 19 residues. With V trimmed by 8 bases and J by 6 bases, 21 bases remained unmatched. Germline loops: CDR1 MDHEN, CDR2 SYDVKM. The CDR3 spells CASAFSGDRGKYRAGELFF. The DNA of the CDR3 is TGTGCCAGCGCCTTTTCGGGGGACAGGGGAAAGTACAGGGCCGGGGAGCTGTTTTTT.

The CDR3 DNA sequence: TGTGCCAGCAGCCGCGCCCTGACAGCATTGAACACTGAAGCTTTCTTT. Its translation: CASSRALTALNTEAFF. The chain links TRBV7-3 to TRBJ1-1, with D perhaps TRBD1 (5 bases). V was shortened by 5 bases and J by 0 bases, with 16 bases between the two germline ends. The CDR3 totals 16 residues. CDR1 and CDR2 from the germline V gene are SGHTA and FQGTGA.

The chain links TRBV5-6 to TRBJ2-3, with D hard to call. V lost 2 bases to trimming and J lost 2 bases, with 12 bases between them. The CDR3 spans 15 residues. Germline CDR1 is SGHDT and CDR2 is YYEEEE. CDR3 DNA sequence: TGTGCCAGCAGCTTTCCGTCCAGACTCACAGATACGCAGTATTTT. Protein sequence: CASSFPSRLTDTQYF.

Note on this clone: Additional DNA sequences in this sample encode the identical CDR3. The V and J genes are TRBV30 and TRBJ1-5; a weak D match, TRBD1 (5 bases). V was cut by 1 base and J by 2 bases, with 6 bases left in between. Germline-derived CDR1 and CDR2 are GTSNPN and SVGIG (reference sequence). The CDR3 covers 13 residues. The CDR3 sequence: CAWSGGGNQPQHF. The CDR3 DNA reads TGTGCCTGGAGTGGGGGCGGCAATCAGCCCCAGCATTTT. Full variable domain (rest looked up from reference TRBV30 and TRBJ1-5): SQTIHQWPATLVQPVGSPLSLECTVEGTSNPNLYWYRQAAGRGLQLLFYSVGIGQISSEVPQNLSASRPQDRQFILSSKKLLLSDSGFYLCAWSGGGNQPQHFGDGTRLSIL.

The V gene is TRBV4-3, the J gene TRBJ2-2, with no clear D. Germline CDR1 reads LGHNA; CDR2 reads YSLEER. Trimming stripped 1 base from V and 6 bases from J, with 6 bases between. The CDR3 is made up of 13 amino acids. For the CDR3, the DNA is TGCGCCAGCAGCCAAGGGCATGCCGGGGAGCTGTTTTTT. It translates to CASSQGHAGELFF.

This clone has only a few counts. V gene TRBV10-3 combines with J gene TRBJ1-2; 12 bases line up with TRBD1. The CDR3 runs 17 residues. Germline assignment: CDR1 ENHRY and CDR2 SYGVKD. J gave up 2 bases and V 6 bases, and 10 bases lay outside the gene matches. The CDR3 DNA sequence: TGTGCCATCAGCTACGGGACAGGGGGCGGGGGCAACTATGGCTACACCTTC. It encodes CAISYGTGGGGNYGYTF.

This clone has only a few counts. J is TRBJ2-7 and V is TRBV11-2; a possible D gene is TRBD2 (5 bases). The germline CDR1 and CDR2 sequences are SGHAT and FQNNGV. V was pared by 1 base and J by 4 bases, with 20 bases between. There are 17 residues in the CDR3. For the CDR3, the DNA is TGTGCCAGCAGCTTAGGCTTAACATGGGGAGAACGATACGAGCAGTACTTC. Amino acids: CASSLGLTWGERYEQYF.

The V and J genes are TRBV18 and TRBJ2-7; TRBD2 aligns across 8 bases. The CDR3 extends over 13 amino acids. Germline CDR1 KGHSH, CDR2 LQKENI. The V and J ends lost 1 base and 9 bases, in that order; junction bases with no gene match: 5. The CDR3 region has the DNA TGTGCCAGCTCACCACAACTAGCGGAAGGGCAGTACTTC. Translated: CASSPQLAEGQYF.

V is TRBV9 and J is TRBJ2-5; a weak D match, TRBD2 (5 bases). Germline CDR1 and CDR2: SGDLS and YYNGEE. V gave up 0 bases and J gave up 3 bases, with 15 bases separating them. The CDR3 covers 16 residues. CDR3 in amino acids: CASSVALESGEETQYF. The CDR3 nucleotides read TGTGCCAGCAGCGTAGCTTTAGAGAGCGGAGAAGAGACCCAGTACTTC.